These T cell receptor beta chains were read from a single sample in a study of T-cell memory formation after mild COVID-19. MiXCR was run by TCRdb on the 5' RACE reads, yielding one entry per CDR3 protein. The data contain approximately 98,000 distinct CDR3 sequences, over 15% of them seen just once; the ten biggest clones take up less than 6.5%. Sequencing was carried out using PBMCs or a T cell subset sorted from them (not recorded which). The receptor set was obtained from a man aged 18 to 30 who had mild COVID-19 (a few samples of this study predate the infection). Cell type and time point are not known. CDR3s include the opening cysteine and the closing phenylalanine or tryptophan. The D gene is left open where the match is weak. For some rows the clone size is stated as once, few or many, or as a class when expanded; others skip it.

-,-,TRBV28,TRBJ2-5,CASSPTTWSPETQYF,TGTGCCAGCAGTCCAACCACATGGTCCCCAGAGACCCAGTACTTC
-,-,TRBV11-2,TRBJ2-3,CASSLRAVTSTDTQYF,TGTGCCAGCAGCTTAAGGGCGGTTACTAGCACAGATACGCAGTATTTT
-,few,TRBV5-5,TRBJ2-2,CATTPSGVNTGELFF,TGTGCCACCACTCCGTCGGGGGTTAACACCGGGGAGCTGTTTTTT
TRBD1,-,TRBV11-1,TRBJ2-5,CASSLAQATGVPETQYF,TGTGCCAGCAGCTTAGCGCAAGCGACAGGGGTTCCAGAGACCCAGTACTTC
-,many,TRBV11-2,TRBJ2-7,CASSLQGHEQYF,TGTGCCAGCAGCTTACAGGGCCACGAGCAGTACTTC
TRBD2,-,TRBV29-1,TRBJ2-1,CSSCPLAGGYNEQFF,TGCAGCTCTTGCCCCTTAGCGGGGGGTTACAATGAGCAGTTCTTC
TRBD1,few,TRBV6-5,TRBJ1-2,CASSYSDRPPYGYTF,TGTGCCAGCAGTTACTCGGACAGGCCCCCCTATGGCTACACCTTC
TRBD2,once,TRBV7-3,TRBJ2-2,CASSRSGGPNTGELFF,TGTGCCAGCAGCCGTAGCGGGGGGCCGAACACCGGGGAGCTGTTTTTT
-,few,TRBV10-3,TRBJ2-2,CAINRGQLTGELFF,TGTGCCATCAACCGAGGGCAGCTTACCGGGGAGCTGTTTTTT
-,-,TRBV4-1,TRBJ1-6,CASSRKWDSPIHF,TGCGCCAGCAGCCGCAAGTGGGATTCACCCATCCACTTT
-,-,TRBV24-1,TRBJ2-1,CATSDDGQKNEQFF,TGTGCCACCAGTGATGACGGACAGAAAAATGAGCAGTTCTTC
TRBD1,many,TRBV29-1,TRBJ2-1,CSVEVIGQGPNDEQFF,TGCAGCGTTGAAGTGATTGGACAGGGGCCAAATGATGAGCAGTTCTTC
-,-,TRBV12-3/TRBV12-4,TRBJ2-4,CASSSLNIQYF,TGTGCCAGCAGTTCCTTAAACATTCAGTACTTC
-,once,TRBV4-3,TRBJ2-2,CASSQEHGTNTGELFF,TGCGCCAGCAGCCAAGAGCATGGTACGAACACCGGGGAGCTGTTTTTT
-,-,TRBV7-9,TRBJ2-7,CASSLSQRNHEQYF,TGTGCCAGCAGCTTATCCCAGCGTAACCACGAGCAGTACTTC
TRBD2,-,TRBV4-1,TRBJ2-5,CASSRNIAGDQETQYF,TGCGCCAGCAGCCGGAACATAGCGGGGGACCAAGAGACCCAGTACTTC
TRBD1,few,TRBV20-1,TRBJ2-7,CSAKGQGGYEQYF,TGCAGTGCAAAGGGACAGGGGGGCTACGAGCAGTACTTC
-,-,TRBV12-3/TRBV12-4,TRBJ2-6,CASSFWTGANVLTF,TGTGCCAGCAGTTTTTGGACTGGGGCCAACGTCCTGACTTTC
-,-,TRBV7-2,TRBJ2-3,CASTLPPGVQYF,TGTGCCAGCACCCTACCCCCAGGGGTGCAGTATTTT
-,-,TRBV9,TRBJ2-2,CASSVGRAGELFF,TGTGCCAGCAGCGTAGGAAGGGCCGGGGAGCTGTTTTTT
-,-,TRBV12-3/TRBV12-4,TRBJ1-6,CASSSGATSPLHF,TGTGCCAGCAGTTCAGGGGCAACTTCACCCCTCCACTTT
-,-,TRBV4-3,TRBJ1-5,CASSQDYRLYSNQPQHF,TGCGCCAGCAGCCAAGACTACAGACTGTATAGCAATCAGCCCCAGCATTTT
-,-,TRBV25-1,TRBJ1-2,CASSDPAYGYTF,TGTGCCAGCAGTGATCCAGCCTATGGCTACACCTTC
-,-,TRBV12-3/TRBV12-4,TRBJ1-2,CASSLVGRGYTF,TGTGCCAGCAGTTTAGTCGGACGTGGCTACACCTTC
-,-,TRBV5-6,TRBJ2-1,CASSGTSKSYNEQFF,TGTGCCAGCAGCGGAACTAGCAAGTCCTACAATGAGCAGTTCTTC
TRBD1,few,TRBV10-3,TRBJ1-2,CAISESYLRQGDGYTF,TGTGCCATCAGTGAGTCGTACCTCAGACAGGGCGATGGCTACACCTTC
-,few,TRBV20-1,TRBJ1-1,CSVRGAGGAFF,TGCAGTGTGAGGGGGGCCGGCGGAGCTTTCTTT
-,-,TRBV27,TRBJ1-1,CASSPVLLNTEAFF,TGTGCCAGCAGTCCAGTCCTCCTGAACACTGAAGCTTTCTTT
TRBD1,few,TRBV7-9,TRBJ1-2,CASSLFPRAGGYGYTF,TGTGCCAGCAGCTTATTCCCACGGGCAGGGGGTTATGGCTACACCTTC
-,-,TRBV7-2,TRBJ2-4,CASSLVGGNIQYF,TGTGCCAGCAGCTTAGTTGGTGGAAACATTCAGTACTTC
-,-,TRBV2,TRBJ1-5,CASSAVGADQPQHF,TGTGCCAGCAGTGCGGTTGGGGCCGATCAGCCCCAGCATTTT
TRBD1,few,TRBV10-3,TRBJ1-2,CAIRDREGAYGYTF,TGTGCCATCAGGGACAGGGAAGGGGCCTATGGCTACACCTTC
TRBD2,-,TRBV4-3,TRBJ2-1,CASGRSGGGEQFF,TGCGCCAGCGGTCGTAGCGGGGGGGGTGAGCAGTTCTTC
-,-,TRBV4-1,TRBJ2-7,CASSHQGRSTSYEQYF,TGCGCCAGCAGCCACCAGGGTCGATCCACATCCTACGAGCAGTACTTC
TRBD1,-,TRBV5-1,TRBJ2-2,CASSSLGQGAAGELFF,TGCGCCAGCAGCTCCCTGGGACAGGGGGCAGCCGGGGAGCTGTTTTTT
-,few,TRBV12-3/TRBV12-4,TRBJ2-7,CASSRPPGEQYF,TGTGCCAGCAGTAGACCTCCAGGGGAGCAGTACTTC
-,few,TRBV18,TRBJ1-1,CASSPVSTMNTEAFF,TGTGCCAGCTCACCGGTCTCGACAATGAACACTGAAGCTTTCTTT